This T cell receptor beta chain was recorded in a study of cytomegalovirus exposure and HLA in healthy donors (TCRdb year 2017). About the study as a whole: In an earlier analysis of 450 to 750 of the donors, roughly 300 Gb of sequence data and 90 million to 120 million unique TCR beta sequences from approximately 180 million T cells were reported. Of the 300 to 500 genotyped donors, 65% to 90% were placed in the genetic ancestry cluster associated with self-reported Caucasian donors. In the later analysis, no new phenotypic data were used to find candidate immune exposures; instead, reliance was placed on TCR beta sequences and their occurrence across donors. Using immunosequencing, the study profiled T cell repertoires from roughly 650 subjects and related those repertoires to cytomegalovirus serostatus. A separate validation cohort of about 110 different subjects was used in addition to the approximately 700-subject first cohort. The aim of the study was to test whether cataloging public T cell receptors could identify signatures of past pathogen exposure. A later genetic analysis took genome-wide SNP genotypes for about 55% of the 666 donors and used that subset as a discovery cohort. All discovery cohort repertoires had been generated using a single sequencing platform. To predict cytomegalovirus infection status, the study brought together high-throughput TCR immunosequencing, statistical association of individual TCRs with disease status, and machine learning. To decide whether each TCR beta V gene segment behaved as functional or pseudogenic, an earlier analysis of some 600 of the donors relied on high-throughput TCR beta sequencing. To study patterns of TCR occurrence, a later analysis re-analyzed previously published TCR beta repertoires from 650 to 750 donors and added high-resolution HLA genotyping. Across around 400 genotyped donors of the cohort, an average of approximately 220,000 unique TCR beta nucleotide sequences per donor were sequenced, and around 20% of those sequences were non-productive. Typing coverage varied by locus: about 620-630 donors for A, B, C, DRB1 and DQB1; approximately 500 for DQA1; around 570 for DPA1; roughly 450 for DPB1. An early release that covered some 640 HLA-typed donors contained approximately 300 gigabases of sequencing data and around 80 million unique TCR sequences. Donor age, sex, ethnicity and CMV serostatus were compiled alongside the repertoire data. Because of strong linkage in the cohort, roughly five DR-DQ haplotypes were treated as single units for association and clustering. Both class I and class II loci were covered by HLA typing, at four-digit resolution.

The germline V gene sets CDR1 to SGHNT and CDR2 to YENEEA. The CDR3, cysteine through phenylalanine, is 13 amino acids long. Solely the CDR3 DNA is kept, with 39 bases framed from the first base. Between the V and J ends, shortened by 5 bases and 1 base respectively, the junction contains 8 bases. In total, 630 or so healthy bone marrow donors made up the cohort. At the time of sampling, every cohort member was nominally healthy, though immune exposures that went unrecorded were likely present. The donor was CMV seronegative and was included in the group of a few hundred seronegative cohort members. Every donor gave a peripheral blood sample, and the peripheral blood mononuclear cells from that sample were used for TCR beta sequencing. The Qiagen DNeasy Blood Extraction Kit was used to extract genomic DNA from the blood cell samples. The investigation overall reported the following: A further reported finding was that TCR beta sequences accurately predicted the HLA-A and HLA-B alleles for most subjects in the first cohort. The 87-base-pair reads could not distinguish some IMGT-functional V segments, including TRBV6-2 and TRBV6-3, so those segments were excluded. For the cohort, immune exposure information was limited to CMV serostatus. In vitro tests confirmed that a few of the cytomegalovirus-associated TCR beta chains recognize cytomegalovirus antigens. The presence/absence analyses assumed that sequencing depth was roughly uniform across donors, and that assumption may not be true. In a later analysis, most CMV-associated TCR beta chains were found to appear HLA-restricted, with HLA associations seemingly driven largely by CMV exposure. A cluster of highly shared sequence variants was judged likely to be a technical artifact of the sequencing pipeline. While some public TCRs were present in many individuals, most TCR sequences turned up only very rarely across donors. Because some donors lacked HLA typing at each locus, the association tests relied only on the typed subset. Several of the top co-occurrence clusters appeared to be linked to parvovirus B19, influenza, CMV and Epstein-Barr virus, according to a later analysis. In a later analysis, HLA-associated TCR beta chains were found to be more clonally expanded and to have lower generation probabilities than equally common non-associated chains. In a later genetic analysis, a missense DCLRE1C variant was associated with V-gene and J-gene trimming of TCR beta chains, and the association was replicated in an independent cohort. The study gave a list of more than 150 TCR beta chains associated with cytomegalovirus. In a later genetic analysis, fewer N-insertions in productive TCRs were reported among donors in an Asian-associated ancestry cluster than the roughly 700-donor mean. A later analysis found that TCR association rates varied across HLA loci, with DRB1 alleles showing the most associated TCRs and HLA-C alleles the fewest. Strong co-occurrence of HLA alleles, especially DR and DQ, made assigning TCR associations to individual alleles difficult. This cohort had only TCR beta chains sequenced, and the lack of alpha or paired-chain data limited which features could be detected. Correlated functional status among segregating V segments might reflect linkage disequilibrium, but an unknown experimental factor could not be ruled out. The authors suggested that the approach could potentially be generalized to other disease states and immunological phenotypes. Specific HLA alleles were associated with over 15,000 TCR beta sequences at a false discovery rate of 0.05 in a later analysis. The classifier was reported to diagnose cytomegalovirus status with high specificity and sensitivity in both the original and validation cohorts. In an earlier analysis of 587 of the donors, most TCR beta V segments appeared in productive rearrangements about 87% or about 30% of the time, broadly matching IMGT annotations. The earlier analysis of 587 of the donors excluded some 16 rarely observed V segments, including chromosome 9 orphons, because counts were too low.

The receptor library was made with the immunoSEQ multiplex PCR assay. The multiplex PCR relied on a mix of 60 forward primers for TCR Vbeta segments and 13 reverse primers for TCR Jbeta segments. Amplification of the CDR3 region of rearranged TCR beta genes was performed with a multiplex PCR assay on genomic DNA. Amplified TCR beta libraries were sequenced as 87-base-pair reads on the Illumina HiSeq System. The authors processed their data as follows. In a later analysis, roughly 80 million unique TCR beta chains were counted across the roughly 670 repertoires, and about 9.9 million of these chains were shared by at least two donors. To remove PCR and sequencing errors, raw reads were error-corrected and collapsed into unique sequences using a nearest-neighbor algorithm that merged closely related sequences. To assign V, D and J gene segments, CDR3 sequences were aligned to IMGT reference sequences. For a sequence to be retained, at least a six-nucleotide match to both a V gene segment and a J gene segment was required. Rearrangements were called productive when the CDR3 lacked stop codons and stayed in frame with V and J; all others were non-productive. CDR3 was defined according to IMGT convention as the region running from the second conserved V-encoded cysteine to the conserved J-encoded phenylalanine. In an earlier analysis of approximately 590 of the donors, sequences lacking an unambiguous match to a single V gene segment were excluded. In an earlier analysis of approximately 590 of the donors, V segments were called functional above 56.7% productive rearrangements and were called segregating when the between-donor standard deviation exceeded 5%. A statistical classification framework was built to diagnose cytomegalovirus status from the catalog of TCR beta chain sequences. In a later analysis, TCR nucleotide sequences were compared against IMGT/GENE-DB human TR gene sequences so that V and J genes could be assigned. A later analysis assigned CDR3 sequences and most-parsimonious VDJ recombination scenarios with the TCRdist pipeline. In a later analysis, each TCR beta chain was defined by its CDR3 amino acid sequence together with its V-gene family, and reads lacking a unique V-gene family were excluded. In a later analysis, approximately 590 highly shared, low-generation-probability nucleotide sequences were removed to address suspected cross-contamination and a sequencing artifact. A later analysis calculated a clonal expansion index for each public chain from normalized within-repertoire ranks of inferred template counts. A later analysis computed generation probabilities with a VDJ recombination model fitted to out-of-frame rearrangements, and checked the results against IGoR. A later analysis scored TCR-TCR, TCR-HLA and TCR-CMV co-occurrence with hypergeometric tests, applying a repertoire-size bias correction to TCR pairs. A later analysis estimated false discovery rates by permuting HLA or CMV assignments 20 times. In a later analysis, co-occurring TCRs were grouped using DBSCAN, with TCRdist sequence similarity added in when clustering inside HLA-allele-positive subsets. Co-occurrence clustering excluded repertoires with fewer than 30,000 or more than 120,000 public chains, plus five with anomalous nucleotide sharing. This immuneACCESS table, as held by TCRdb, lists in-frame sequences with V and J called but not all clones. Of the missing ones, under half trace to an unresolved V gene in checked studies; the others have no known cause. The V and J calls and clone size were taken over from that table, and D and trimming were inferred from the DNA. A total of 170,000 or so clones appear in this sample, 80% to 85% of them only once. Approximately 1.9% of the sample is taken by the ten largest.

Comments on this clone: Its antigen target is currently unknown. Per-base quality was not reported, and no clone a single base away is much larger than it.

Recombination joined TRBV11-3 with TRBJ2-5; TRBD2 might be the D gene, on 7 matching bases. Material for sequencing was PBMCs. The sequence was collected from a man aged 18 to 30 in good health and CMV-seronegative. The CDR3: CASSRGAQETQYF. The sequence in DNA is TGTGCCAGCAGCCGGGGGGCCCAAGAGACCCAGTACTTC.